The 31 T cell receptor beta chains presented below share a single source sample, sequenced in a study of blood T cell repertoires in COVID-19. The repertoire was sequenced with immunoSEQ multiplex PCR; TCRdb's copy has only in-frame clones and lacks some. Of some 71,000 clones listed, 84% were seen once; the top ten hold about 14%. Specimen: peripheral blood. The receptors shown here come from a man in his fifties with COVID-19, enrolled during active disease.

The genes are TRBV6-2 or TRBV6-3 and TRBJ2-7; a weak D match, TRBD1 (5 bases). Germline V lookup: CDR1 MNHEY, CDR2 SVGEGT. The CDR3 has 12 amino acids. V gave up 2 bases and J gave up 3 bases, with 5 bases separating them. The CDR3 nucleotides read TGTGCCAGCAGTTACACAGGCTACGAGCAGTACTTC. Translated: CASSYTGYEQYF.

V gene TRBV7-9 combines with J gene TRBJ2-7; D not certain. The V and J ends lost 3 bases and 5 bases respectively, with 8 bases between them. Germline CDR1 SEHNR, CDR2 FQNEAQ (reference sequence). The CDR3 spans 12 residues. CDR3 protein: CASSFSGDEQYF. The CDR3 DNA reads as TGTGCCAGCAGCTTTTCCGGAGACGAGCAGTACTTC. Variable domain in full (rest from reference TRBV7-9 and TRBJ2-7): DTGVSQNPRHKITKRGQNVTFRCDPISEHNRLYWYRQTLGQGPEFLTYFQNEAQLEKSRLLSDRFSAERPKGSFSTLEIQRTEQGDSAMYLCASSFSGDEQYFGPGTRLTVT.

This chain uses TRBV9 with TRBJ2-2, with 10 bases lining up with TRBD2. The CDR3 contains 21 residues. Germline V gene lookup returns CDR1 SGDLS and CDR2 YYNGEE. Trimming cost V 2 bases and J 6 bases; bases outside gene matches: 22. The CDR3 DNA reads TGTGCCAGCAGCGTTCGACCCGGGACTAGCGACAAGAAGGCAAACGCCGGGGAGCTGTTTTTT. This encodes CASSVRPGTSDKKANAGELFF.

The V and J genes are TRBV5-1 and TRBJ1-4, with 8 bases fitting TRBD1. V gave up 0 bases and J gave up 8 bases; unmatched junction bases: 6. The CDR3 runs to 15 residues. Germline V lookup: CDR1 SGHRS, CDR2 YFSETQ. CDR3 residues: CASSLGWTGNEKLFF. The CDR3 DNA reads TGCGCCAGCAGCTTGGGGTGGACAGGGAACGAAAAACTGTTTTTT.

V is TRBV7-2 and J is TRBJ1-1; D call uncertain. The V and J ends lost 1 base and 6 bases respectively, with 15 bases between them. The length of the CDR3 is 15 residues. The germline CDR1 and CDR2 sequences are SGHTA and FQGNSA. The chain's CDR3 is CASSLDPGYWAEAFF. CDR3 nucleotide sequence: TGTGCCAGCAGCTTAGATCCGGGATATTGGGCTGAAGCTTTCTTT. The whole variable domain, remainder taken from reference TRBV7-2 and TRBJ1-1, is GAGVSQSPSNKVTEKGKDVELRCDPISGHTALYWYRQSLGQGLEFLIYFQGNSAPDKSGLPSDRFSAERTGGSVSTLTIQRTQQEDSAVYLCASSLDPGYWAEAFFGQGTRLTVV.

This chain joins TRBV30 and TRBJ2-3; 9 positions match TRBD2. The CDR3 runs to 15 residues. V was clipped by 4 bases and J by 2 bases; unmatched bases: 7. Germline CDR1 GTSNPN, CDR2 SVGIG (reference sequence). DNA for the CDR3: TGTGCCTGGACCTCTTCTAGCGGGAACACAGATACGCAGTATTTT. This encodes CAWTSSSGNTDTQYF. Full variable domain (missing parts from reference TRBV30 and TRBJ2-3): SQTIHQWPATLVQPVGSPLSLECTVEGTSNPNLYWYRQAAGRGLQLLFYSVGIGQISSEVPQNLSASRPQDRQFILSSKKLLLSDSGFYLCAWTSSSGNTDTQYFGPGTRLTVL.

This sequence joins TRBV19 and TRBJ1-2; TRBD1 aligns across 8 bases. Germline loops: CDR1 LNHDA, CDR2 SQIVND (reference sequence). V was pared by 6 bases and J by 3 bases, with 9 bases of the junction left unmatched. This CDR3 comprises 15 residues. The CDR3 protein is CASSSGQDLYYGYTF. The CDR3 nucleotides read TGTGCCAGTAGCTCGGGACAGGACCTTTACTATGGCTACACCTTC.

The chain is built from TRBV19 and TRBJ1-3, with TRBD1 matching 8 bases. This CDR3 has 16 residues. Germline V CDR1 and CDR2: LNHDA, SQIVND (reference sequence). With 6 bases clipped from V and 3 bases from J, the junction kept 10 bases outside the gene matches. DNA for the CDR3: TGTGCCAGTAGAGACCCAGGGGGCACTAGTGGAAACACCATATATTTT. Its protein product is CASRDPGGTSGNTIYF.

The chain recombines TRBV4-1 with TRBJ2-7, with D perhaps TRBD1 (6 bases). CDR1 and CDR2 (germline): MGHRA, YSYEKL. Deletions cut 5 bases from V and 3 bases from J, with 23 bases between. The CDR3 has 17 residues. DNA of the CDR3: TGCGCCAGCAGCTTAAAGGGGCTTAGGGACACAGACTACGAGCAGTACTTC. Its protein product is CASSLKGLRDTDYEQYF.

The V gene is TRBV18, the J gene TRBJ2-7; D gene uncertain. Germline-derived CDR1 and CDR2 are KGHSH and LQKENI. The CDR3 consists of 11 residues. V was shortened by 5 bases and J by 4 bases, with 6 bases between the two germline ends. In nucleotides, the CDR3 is TGTGCCAGCTCAAAACAGTACGAGCAGTACTTC. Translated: CASSKQYEQYF.

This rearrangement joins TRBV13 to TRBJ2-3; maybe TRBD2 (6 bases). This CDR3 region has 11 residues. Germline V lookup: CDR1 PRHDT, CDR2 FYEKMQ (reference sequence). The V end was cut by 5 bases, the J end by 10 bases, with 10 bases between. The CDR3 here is CASSRETAQYF. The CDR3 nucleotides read TGTGCCAGCAGCCGGGAGACTGCGCAGTATTTT.

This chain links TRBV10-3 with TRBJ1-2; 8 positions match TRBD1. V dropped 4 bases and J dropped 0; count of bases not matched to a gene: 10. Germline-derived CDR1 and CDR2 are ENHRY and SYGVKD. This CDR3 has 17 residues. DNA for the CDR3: TGTGCCATCAGTGGGGCGGACAGGGAGGGTCCTAACTATGGCTACACCTTC. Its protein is CAISGADREGPNYGYTF.

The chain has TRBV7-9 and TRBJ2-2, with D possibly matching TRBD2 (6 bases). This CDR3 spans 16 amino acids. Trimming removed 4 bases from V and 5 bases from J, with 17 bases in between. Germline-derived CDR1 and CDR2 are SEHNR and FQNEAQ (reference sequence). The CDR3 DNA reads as TGTGCCAGCAGCTCCTCGCCAGGGAGGTCAACCGGGGAGCTGTTTTTT. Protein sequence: CASSSSPGRSTGELFF. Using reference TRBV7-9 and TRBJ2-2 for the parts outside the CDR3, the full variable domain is DTGVSQNPRHKITKRGQNVTFRCDPISEHNRLYWYRQTLGQGPEFLTYFQNEAQLEKSRLLSDRFSAERPKGSFSTLEIQRTEQGDSAMYLCASSSSPGRSTGELFFGEGSRLTVL.

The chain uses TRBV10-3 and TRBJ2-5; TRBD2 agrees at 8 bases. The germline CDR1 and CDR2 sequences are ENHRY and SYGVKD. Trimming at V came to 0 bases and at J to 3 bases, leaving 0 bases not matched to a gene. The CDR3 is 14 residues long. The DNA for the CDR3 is TGTGCCATCAGTGAGTCTAGCGGGGAAGAGACCCAGTACTTC. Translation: CAISESSGEETQYF.

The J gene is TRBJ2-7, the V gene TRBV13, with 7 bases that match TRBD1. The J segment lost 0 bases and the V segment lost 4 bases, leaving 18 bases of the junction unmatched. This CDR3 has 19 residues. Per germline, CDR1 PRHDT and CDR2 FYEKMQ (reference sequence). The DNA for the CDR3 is TGTGCCAGCAGCTCCCTCCAGGGGGAGATTTCAAGCAGCTCCTACGAGCAGTACTTC. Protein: CASSSLQGEISSSSYEQYF. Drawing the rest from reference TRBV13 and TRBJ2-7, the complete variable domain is AAGVIQSPRHLIKEKRETATLKCYPIPRHDTVYWYQQGPGQDPQFLISFYEKMQSDKGSIPDRFSAQQFSDYHSELNMSSLELGDSALYFCASSSLQGEISSSSYEQYFGPGTRLTVT.

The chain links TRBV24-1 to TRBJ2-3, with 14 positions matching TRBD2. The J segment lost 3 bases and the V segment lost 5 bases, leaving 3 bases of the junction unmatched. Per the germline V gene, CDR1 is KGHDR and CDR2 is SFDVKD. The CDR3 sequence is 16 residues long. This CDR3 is CATSAGLAGGTDTQYF. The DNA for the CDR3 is TGTGCCACCAGTGCCGGACTAGCGGGGGGTACAGATACGCAGTATTTT.

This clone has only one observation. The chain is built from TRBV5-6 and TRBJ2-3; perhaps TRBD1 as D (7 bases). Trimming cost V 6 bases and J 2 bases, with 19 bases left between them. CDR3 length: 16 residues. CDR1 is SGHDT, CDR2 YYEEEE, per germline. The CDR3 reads CASNFRGVEDTDTQYF. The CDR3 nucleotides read TGTGCCAGCAACTTCAGGGGGGTGGAGGACACAGATACGCAGTATTTT.

The DNA of the CDR3 is TGTGCCAGCAGTGGGACAGCCCACGAGCAGTACTTC. This gives the protein CASSGTAHEQYF. The chain carries TRBV6-6 and TRBJ2-7; 7 bases agree with TRBD1. This CDR3 is built from 12 residues. The ends lost 5 bases at V and 5 bases at J; junction bases unmatched: 3. The germline CDR1 and CDR2 sequences are MNHNY and SVGAGI (reference sequence).

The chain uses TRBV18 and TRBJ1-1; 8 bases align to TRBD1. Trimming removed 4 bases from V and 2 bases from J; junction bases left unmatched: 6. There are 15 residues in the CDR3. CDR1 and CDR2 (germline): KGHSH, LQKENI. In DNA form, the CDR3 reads TGTGCCAGCTCACTACGGACAGGGTTAAACACTGAAGCTTTCTTT. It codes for CASSLRTGLNTEAFF.

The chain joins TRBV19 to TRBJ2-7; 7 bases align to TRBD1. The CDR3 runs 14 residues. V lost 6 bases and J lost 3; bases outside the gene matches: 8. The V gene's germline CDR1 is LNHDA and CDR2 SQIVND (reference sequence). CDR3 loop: CASSTGTANYEQYF. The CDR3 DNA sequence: TGTGCCAGTAGCACGGGGACAGCGAACTACGAGCAGTACTTC.

The CDR3 DNA reads as TGTGCCAGCAGTGTCCGAGCGTCCGACACAGATACGCAGTATTTT. It is translated as CASSVRASDTDTQYF. The chain has TRBV6-4 and TRBJ2-3; no reliable D call. Germline assignment: CDR1 MRHNA and CDR2 SNTAGT. There are 15 residues in the CDR3. V dropped 4 bases and J dropped 2 bases, with 13 bases sitting between them.

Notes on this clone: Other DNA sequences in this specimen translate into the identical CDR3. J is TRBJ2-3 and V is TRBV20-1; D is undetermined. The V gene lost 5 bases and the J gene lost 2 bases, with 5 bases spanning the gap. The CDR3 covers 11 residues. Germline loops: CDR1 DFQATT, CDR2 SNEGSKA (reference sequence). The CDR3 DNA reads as TGCAGTGCTCCTTCCACAGATACGCAGTATTTT. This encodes CSAPSTDTQYF.

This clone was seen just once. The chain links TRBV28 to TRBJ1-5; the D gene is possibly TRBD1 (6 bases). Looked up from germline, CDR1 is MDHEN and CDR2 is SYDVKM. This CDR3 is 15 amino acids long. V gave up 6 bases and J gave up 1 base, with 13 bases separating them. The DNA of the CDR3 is TGTGCCAGCAGGGGGGCAGGGAAGAGCAATCAGCCCCAGCATTTT. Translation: CASRGAGKSNQPQHF.

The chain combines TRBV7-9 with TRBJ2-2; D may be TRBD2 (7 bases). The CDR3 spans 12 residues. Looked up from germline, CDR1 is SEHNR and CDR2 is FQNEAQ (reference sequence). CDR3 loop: CADAGAGGELFF. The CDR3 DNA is TGTGCAGACGCGGGGGCCGGCGGGGAGCTGTTTTTT. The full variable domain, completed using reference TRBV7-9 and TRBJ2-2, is DTGVSQNPRHKITKRGQNVTFRCDPISEHNRLYWYRQTLGQGPEFLTYFQNEAQLEKSRLLSDRFSAERPKGSFSTLEIQRTEQGDSAMYLCADAGAGGELFFGEGSRLTVL.

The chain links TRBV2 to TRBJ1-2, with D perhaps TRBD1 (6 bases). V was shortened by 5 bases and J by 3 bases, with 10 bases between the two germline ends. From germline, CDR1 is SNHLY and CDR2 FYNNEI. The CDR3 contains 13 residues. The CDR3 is CASSLDSYYGYTF. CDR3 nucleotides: TGTGCCAGCAGTCTGGACAGTTACTATGGCTACACCTTC.

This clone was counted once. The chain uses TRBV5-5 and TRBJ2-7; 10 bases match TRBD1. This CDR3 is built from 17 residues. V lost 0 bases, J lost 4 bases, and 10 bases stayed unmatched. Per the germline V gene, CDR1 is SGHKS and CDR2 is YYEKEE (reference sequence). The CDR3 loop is CASSLDLDRGLRYEQYF. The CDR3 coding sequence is TGTGCCAGCAGCTTGGACCTGGACAGGGGGTTAAGATACGAGCAGTACTTC.

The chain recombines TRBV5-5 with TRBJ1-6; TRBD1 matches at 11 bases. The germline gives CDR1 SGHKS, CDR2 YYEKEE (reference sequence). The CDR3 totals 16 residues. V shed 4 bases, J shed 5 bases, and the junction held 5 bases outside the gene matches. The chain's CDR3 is CASSRGTGGDNSPLHF. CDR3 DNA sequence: TGTGCCAGCAGCCGCGGGACAGGGGGGGATAATTCACCCCTCCACTTT.

CDR3 in DNA: TGTGCCAGCAGCTTATGGGGACAGAACACTGAAGCTTTCTTT. Translation: CASSLWGQNTEAFF. This rearrangement joins TRBV7-3 to TRBJ1-1; D is possibly TRBD1 (6 bases). The CDR3 sequence is 14 residues long. V gave up 2 bases and J gave up 1 base, with 8 bases separating them. Germline CDR1 reads SGHTA; CDR2 reads FQGTGA. Full variable domain (missing parts from reference TRBV7-3 and TRBJ1-1): GAGVSQTPSNKVTEKGKYVELRCDPISGHTALYWYRQSLGQGPEFLIYFQGTGAADDSGLPNDRFFAVRPEGSVSTLKIQRTERGDSAVYLCASSLWGQNTEAFFGQGTRLTVV.

This chain's CDR3 is CASSREHEGHTGELFF. In nucleotides, the CDR3 is TGTGCCAGCAGCCGAGAACACGAGGGTCACACCGGGGAGCTGTTTTTT. V and J are TRBV11-3 and TRBJ2-2; the D gene is possibly TRBD2 (5 bases). Trimming shortened V by 5 bases and J by 3 bases, and 16 bases separated the two germline ends. The length of the CDR3 is 16 residues. The germline gives CDR1 SGHNT, CDR2 YENEEA.

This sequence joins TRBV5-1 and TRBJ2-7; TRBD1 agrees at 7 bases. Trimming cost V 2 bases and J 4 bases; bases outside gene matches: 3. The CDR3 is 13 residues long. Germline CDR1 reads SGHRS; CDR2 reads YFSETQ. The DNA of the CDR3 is TGCGCCAGCAGCTTCGGGACAGAGTACGAGCAGTACTTC. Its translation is CASSFGTEYEQYF. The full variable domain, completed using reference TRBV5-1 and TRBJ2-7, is KAGVTQTPRYLIKTRGQQVTLSCSPISGHRSVSWYQQTPGQGLQFLFEYFSETQRNKGNFPGRFSGRQFSNSRSEMNVSTLELGDSALYLCASSFGTEYEQYFGPGTRLTVT.

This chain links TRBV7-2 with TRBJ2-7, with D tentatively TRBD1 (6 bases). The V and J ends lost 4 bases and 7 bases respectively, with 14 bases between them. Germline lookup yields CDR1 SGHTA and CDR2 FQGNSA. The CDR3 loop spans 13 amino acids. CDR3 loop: CASSYNRVGEQYF. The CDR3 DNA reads TGTGCCAGCAGCTACAACAGGGTGGGAGAGCAGTACTTC.